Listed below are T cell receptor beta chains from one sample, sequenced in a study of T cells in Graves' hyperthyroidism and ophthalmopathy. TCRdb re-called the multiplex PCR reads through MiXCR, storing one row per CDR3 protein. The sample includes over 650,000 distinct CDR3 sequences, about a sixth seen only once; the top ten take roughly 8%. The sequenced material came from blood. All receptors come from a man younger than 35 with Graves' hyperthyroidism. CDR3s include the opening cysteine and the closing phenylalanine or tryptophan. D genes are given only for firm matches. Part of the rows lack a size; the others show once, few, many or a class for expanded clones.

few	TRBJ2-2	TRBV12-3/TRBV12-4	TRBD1	CASSLVTGVTGELFF	TGTGCCAGCAGTTTAGTCACAGGGGTAACCGGGGAGCTGTTTTTT
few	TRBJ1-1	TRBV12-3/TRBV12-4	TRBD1	CASSKGQGDEAFF	TGTGCCAGCAGCAAGGGACAGGGCGATGAAGCTTTCTTT
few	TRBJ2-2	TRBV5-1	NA	CASSLEPESGELFF	TGCGCCAGCAGCTTGGAGCCGGAGTCCGGGGAGCTGTTTTTT
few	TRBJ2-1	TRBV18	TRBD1	CASSLSQGSNEQFF	TGTGCCAGCTCTCTTTCACAGGGGTCCAATGAGCAGTTCTTC
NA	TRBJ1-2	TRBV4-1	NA	CASSPDVAGDGYTF	TGCGCCAGCAGCCCAGACGTTGCAGGGGATGGCTACACCTTC
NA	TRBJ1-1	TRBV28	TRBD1	CASSSAGTDYTEAFF	TGTGCCAGCAGTAGTGCCGGGACAGATTACACTGAAGCTTTCTTT
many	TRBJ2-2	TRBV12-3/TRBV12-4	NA	CASLVAVNTGELFF	TGTGCCAGCCTGGTAGCAGTGAACACCGGGGAGCTGTTTTTT
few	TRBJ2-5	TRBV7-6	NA	CASSDGQLQETQYF	TGTGCCAGCAGCGACGGACAGCTCCAAGAGACCCAGTACTTC
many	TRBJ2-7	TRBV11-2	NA	CASSLETGLSSYEQYF	TGTGCCAGCAGCTTAGAAACAGGCCTGAGCTCCTACGAGCAGTACTTC
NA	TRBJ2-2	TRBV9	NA	CASSVDSGELFF	TGTGCCAGCAGCGTAGACTCCGGGGAGCTGTTTTTT
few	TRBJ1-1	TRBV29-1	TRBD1	CSGGQRLNTEAFF	TGCAGCGGGGGACAGAGATTGAACACTGAAGCTTTCTTT
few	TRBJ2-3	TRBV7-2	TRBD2	CASRRASGNTQYF	TGTGCCAGCAGGCGGGCTAGCGGTAATACGCAGTATTTT
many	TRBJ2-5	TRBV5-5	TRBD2	CASSVGLAVETQYF	TGTGCCAGCAGCGTCGGACTAGCGGTGGAGACCCAGTACTTC
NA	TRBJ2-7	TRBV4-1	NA	CASSQGVATERQQYF	TGCGCCAGCAGCCAAGGGGTCGCCACCGAGAGGCAGCAGTACTTC
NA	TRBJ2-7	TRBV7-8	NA	CASSLRGSGEQYF	TGTGCCAGCAGCTTACGGGGCTCGGGCGAGCAGTACTTC
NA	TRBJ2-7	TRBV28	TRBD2	CASSFPLAGDYEQYF	TGTGCCAGCAGTTTCCCACTAGCGGGAGACTACGAGCAGTACTTC
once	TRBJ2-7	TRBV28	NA	CASSPGESGVDEQYF	TGTGCCAGCAGCCCCGGGGAGAGTGGGGTTGACGAGCAGTACTTC
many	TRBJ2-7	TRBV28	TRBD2	CASSFGASGRHEQYF	TGTGCCAGCAGTTTTGGGGCTAGCGGGAGGCACGAGCAGTACTTC
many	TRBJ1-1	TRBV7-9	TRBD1	CASSPRTGRDTEAFF	TGTGCCAGCAGCCCACGGACAGGGAGGGACACTGAAGCTTTCTTT
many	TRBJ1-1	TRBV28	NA	CASSFQGKGNTEAFF	TGTGCCAGCAGTTTTCAGGGAAAGGGGAACACTGAAGCTTTCTTT
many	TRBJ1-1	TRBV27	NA	CASSLMGPDTEAFF	TGTGCCAGCAGTTTGATGGGACCAGATACTGAAGCTTTCTTT
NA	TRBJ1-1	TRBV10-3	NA	CAISETGNLNTEAFF	TGTGCCATCAGTGAGACAGGGAACTTGAACACTGAAGCTTTCTTT
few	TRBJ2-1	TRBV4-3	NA	CASSQDSDGYNEQFF	TGCGCCAGCAGCCAAGATTCGGACGGTTACAATGAGCAGTTCTTC
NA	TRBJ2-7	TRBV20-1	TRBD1	CSTSTGGNYEQYF	TGCAGTACGTCGACAGGGGGTAATTACGAGCAGTACTTC
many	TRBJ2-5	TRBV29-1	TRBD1	CSVAAGTGKETQYF	TGCAGCGTTGCAGCCGGGACAGGGAAAGAGACCCAGTACTTC
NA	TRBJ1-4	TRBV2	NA	CASGDGLNEKLFF	TGTGCCAGCGGGGACGGACTGAATGAAAAGCTGTTTTTT
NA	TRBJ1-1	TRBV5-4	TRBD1	CASSLGRDRGFTEAFF	TGTGCCAGCAGCTTGGGACGGGACAGGGGTTTCACTGAAGCTTTCTTT
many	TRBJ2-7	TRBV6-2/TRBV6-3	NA	CASSYTRDEDYEQYF	TGTGCCAGCAGTTACACCCGAGACGAGGACTACGAGCAGTACTTC
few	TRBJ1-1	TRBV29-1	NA	CSVMDSMNTEAFF	TGCAGCGTGATGGACAGTATGAACACTGAAGCTTTCTTT
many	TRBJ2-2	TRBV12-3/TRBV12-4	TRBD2	CASRSGLALTGELFF	TGTGCCAGCAGATCCGGACTAGCGCTCACCGGGGAGCTGTTTTTT
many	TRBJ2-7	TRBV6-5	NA	CASSYDGLRSYEQYF	TGTGCCAGCAGTTACGACGGGCTTAGATCCTACGAGCAGTACTTC
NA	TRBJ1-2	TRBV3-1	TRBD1	CASSEGQRSYGYTF	TGTGCCAGCAGCGAGGGACAGAGATCCTATGGCTACACCTTC
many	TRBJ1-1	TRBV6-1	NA	CASSRGRANTEAFF	TGTGCCAGCAGTAGGGGTCGGGCGAACACTGAAGCTTTCTTT
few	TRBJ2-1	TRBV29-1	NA	CSALGHSRNEQFF	TGCAGCGCCTTAGGCCATTCTAGGAATGAGCAGTTCTTC
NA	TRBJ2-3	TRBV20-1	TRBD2	CSARWLAGGGRGPDTQYF	TGCAGTGCTAGATGGCTAGCGGGAGGGGGCCGTGGTCCAGATACGCAGTATTTT
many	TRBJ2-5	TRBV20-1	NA	CSASRAEETQYF	TGCAGTGCTAGTCGAGCGGAAGAGACCCAGTACTTC
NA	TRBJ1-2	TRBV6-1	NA	CASKETRIYGYTF	TGTGCCAGCAAGGAAACGAGGATCTATGGCTACACCTTC
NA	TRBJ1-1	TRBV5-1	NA	CASSLASSPNTEAFF	TGCGCCAGCAGCTTGGCGTCCTCTCCGAACACTGAAGCTTTCTTT
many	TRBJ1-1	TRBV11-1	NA	CASSLAGRNTEAFF	TGTGCCAGCAGCTTAGCCGGACGGAACACTGAAGCTTTCTTT
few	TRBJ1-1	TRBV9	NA	CASSTSGNMHTEAFF	TGTGCCAGCAGCACATCCGGGAATATGCACACTGAAGCTTTCTTT
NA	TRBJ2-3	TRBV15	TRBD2	CATSRERRTSLTDTQYF	TGTGCCACCAGCAGAGAGCGAAGGACTAGCCTCACAGATACGCAGTATTTT
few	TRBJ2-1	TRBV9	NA	CASNVQSYYNEQFF	TGTGCCAGCAACGTACAGTCCTATTACAATGAGCAGTTCTTC
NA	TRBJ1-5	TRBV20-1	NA	CSASYRLRAGLNQPQHF	TGCAGTGCTAGTTACCGCCTCCGGGCAGGTTTAAATCAGCCCCAGCATTTT
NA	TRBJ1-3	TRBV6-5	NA	CASSYVRASGNTIYF	TGTGCCAGCAGTTACGTCAGGGCTTCTGGAAACACCATATATTTT
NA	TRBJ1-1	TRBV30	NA	CAWSVLRSGAEFSCTEAFF	TGTGCCTGGAGTGTATTACGATCCGGGGCCGAGTTTTCCTGCACTGAAGCTTTCTTT
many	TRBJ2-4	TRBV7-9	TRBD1	CASTRRGDSIQYF	TGTGCCAGCACCCGACGTGGGGACAGCATTCAGTACTTC
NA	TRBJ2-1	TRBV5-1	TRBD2	CASASGRGFYNEQFF	TGCGCCAGCGCTAGCGGGAGGGGGTTTTACAATGAGCAGTTCTTC
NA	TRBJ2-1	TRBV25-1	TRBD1	CASSDWTGGVGNEQFF	TGTGCCAGCAGTGACTGGACAGGGGGCGTCGGCAATGAGCAGTTCTTC
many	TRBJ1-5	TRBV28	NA	CASSFLAGLQPQHF	TGTGCCAGCAGTTTTCTGGCAGGGTTACAGCCCCAGCATTTT
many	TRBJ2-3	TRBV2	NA	CASSRDFSTDTQYF	TGTGCCAGCAGCAGGGACTTCTCCACAGATACGCAGTATTTT
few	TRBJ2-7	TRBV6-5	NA	CASSYGLRQSNTYEQYF	TGTGCCAGCAGTTACGGACTGAGACAGAGTAACACCTACGAGCAGTACTTC
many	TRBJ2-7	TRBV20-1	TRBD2	CSARDTSGTYEQYF	TGCAGTGCTAGAGATACTAGCGGGACCTACGAGCAGTACTTC
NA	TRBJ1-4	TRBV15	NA	CATSRALLGEKLFF	TGTGCCACCAGCAGAGCATTACTAGGGGAAAAACTGTTTTTT
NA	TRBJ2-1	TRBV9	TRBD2	CASSVPRGTSGFSSYNEQFF	TGTGCCAGCAGCGTTCCCCGGGGGACTAGCGGTTTTAGCTCCTACAATGAGCAGTTCTTC
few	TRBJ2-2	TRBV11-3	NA	CASRLVSDTGELFF	TGTGCCAGCAGACTCGTAAGCGACACCGGGGAGCTGTTTTTT